This T cell receptor (beta chain) is from a study of Graves' ophthalmopathy and Graves' hyperthyroidism. As the template, RNA transcripts were used to amplify TCR beta CDR3 regions. In the first round, RT-PCR was carried out with HTBI primers, and a multiplex PCR formed the second round. TCRdb re-analysed the multiplex PCR reads in MiXCR, keeping a single row per CDR3 protein. The sample holds about 400,000 distinct CDR3 sequences, around 19% seen once. The trim removed 5 bases at V and 6 bases at J, leaving 8 bases unmatched. Per germline, CDR1 MNHEY and CDR2 SVGAGI. The CDR3 totals 15 residues. This TCR was sampled from a woman under 30 with Graves' ophthalmopathy. Sample: peripheral blood. V gene TRBV6-5 combines with J gene TRBJ1-5; 9 bases fit TRBD1. The chain's CDR3 is CASSNDRGIRQPQHF. CDR3 DNA: TGTGCCAGCAGTAACGACAGGGGGATTCGTCAGCCCCAGCATTTT.